This T cell receptor beta chain appears in the sequencing data of a study of T cell responses to AZD1222 COVID-19 vaccine. Study-level points and caveats: Across spike, vaccine-associated CD4 TCRs were found, dominant at 160-218 and 743-854.

Germline values: CDR1 ENHRY, CDR2 SYGVKD. CDR3 length: 18 amino acids. Between the trimmed V and J ends, which lost 0 bases and 1 base, there was a span of 17 bases. The method was immunoSEQ multiplex PCR; TCRdb's version includes in-frame clones alone and lacks a portion of them. The sample holds 150,000 or so clones, 88% seen once. On this clone: The antigen is undetermined.

This material consisted of peripheral blood, taken on day 0 of AZD1222 vaccination. This receptor was obtained from an adult in good health. The chain is built from TRBV10-3 and TRBJ2-3, with D hard to call. The CDR3 nucleotides are TGTGCCATCAGTGAGTCGGTTCAGACACCCCGCCGCACAGATACGCAGTATTTT. It is translated as CAISESVQTPRRTDTQYF.